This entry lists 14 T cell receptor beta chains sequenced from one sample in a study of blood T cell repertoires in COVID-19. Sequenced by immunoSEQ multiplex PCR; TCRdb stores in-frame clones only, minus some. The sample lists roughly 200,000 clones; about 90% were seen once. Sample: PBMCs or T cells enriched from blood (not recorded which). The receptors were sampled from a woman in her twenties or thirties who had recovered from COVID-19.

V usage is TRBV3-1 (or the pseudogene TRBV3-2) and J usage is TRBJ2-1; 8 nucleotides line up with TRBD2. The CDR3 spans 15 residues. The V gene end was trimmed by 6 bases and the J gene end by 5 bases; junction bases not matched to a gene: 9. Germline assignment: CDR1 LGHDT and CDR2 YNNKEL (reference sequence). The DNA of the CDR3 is TGTGCCAGCAGGCGGGGGGCAAGAGGGGACAATGAGCAGTTCTTC. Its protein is CASRRGARGDNEQFF.

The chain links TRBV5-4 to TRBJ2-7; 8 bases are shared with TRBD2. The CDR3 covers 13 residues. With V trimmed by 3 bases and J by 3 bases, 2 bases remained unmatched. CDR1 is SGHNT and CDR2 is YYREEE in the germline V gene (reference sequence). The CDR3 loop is CASSWGLGYEQYF. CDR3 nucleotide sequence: TGTGCCAGCAGCTGGGGACTAGGCTACGAGCAGTACTTC.

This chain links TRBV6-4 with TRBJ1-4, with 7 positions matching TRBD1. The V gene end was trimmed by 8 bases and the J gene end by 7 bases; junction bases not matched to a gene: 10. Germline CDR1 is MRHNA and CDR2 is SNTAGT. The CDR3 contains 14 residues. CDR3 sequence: CASLEGGRGEKLFF. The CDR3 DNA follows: TGTGCCAGCTTGGAAGGGGGCCGGGGTGAAAAACTGTTTTTT.

The CDR3 DNA follows: TGTGCCAGCAGGAGGGGGCCAACTAATGAAAAACTGTTTTTT. This gives the protein CASRRGPTNEKLFF. The J gene is TRBJ1-4, the V gene TRBV3-1 (or the pseudogene TRBV3-2); 7 nucleotides align to TRBD1. The germline V gene encodes CDR1 LGHDT and CDR2 YNNKEL (reference sequence). This CDR3 contains 14 residues. After removal of 6 bases from V and 0 bases from J, the junction contained 1 base not matched to a gene.

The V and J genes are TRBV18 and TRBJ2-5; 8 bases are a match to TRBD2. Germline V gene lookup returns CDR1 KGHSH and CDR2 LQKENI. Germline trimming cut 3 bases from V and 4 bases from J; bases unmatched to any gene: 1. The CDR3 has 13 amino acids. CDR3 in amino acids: CASSPRGGETQYF. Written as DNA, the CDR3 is TGTGCCAGCTCACCCCGGGGGGGAGAGACCCAGTACTTC.

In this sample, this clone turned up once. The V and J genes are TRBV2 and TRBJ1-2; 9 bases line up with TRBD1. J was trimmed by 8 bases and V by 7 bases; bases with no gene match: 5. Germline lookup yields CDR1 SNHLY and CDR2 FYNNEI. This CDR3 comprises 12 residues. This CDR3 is CASTPGQGGYTF. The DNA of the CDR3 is TGTGCCAGCACCCCGGGACAGGGCGGCTACACCTTC.

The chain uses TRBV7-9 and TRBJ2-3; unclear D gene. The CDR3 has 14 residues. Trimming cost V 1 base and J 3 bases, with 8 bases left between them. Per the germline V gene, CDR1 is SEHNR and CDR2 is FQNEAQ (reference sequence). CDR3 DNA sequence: TGTGCCAGCAGCTTAGTAACAGTTACAGATACGCAGTATTTT. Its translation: CASSLVTVTDTQYF.

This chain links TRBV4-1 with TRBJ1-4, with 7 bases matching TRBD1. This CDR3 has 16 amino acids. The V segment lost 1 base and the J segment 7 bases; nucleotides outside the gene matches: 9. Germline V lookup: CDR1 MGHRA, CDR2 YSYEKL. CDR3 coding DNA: TGCGCCAGCAGCCAAGTCCCACAGGGGCACAGTGAAAAACTGTTTTTT. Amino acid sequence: CASSQVPQGHSEKLFF.

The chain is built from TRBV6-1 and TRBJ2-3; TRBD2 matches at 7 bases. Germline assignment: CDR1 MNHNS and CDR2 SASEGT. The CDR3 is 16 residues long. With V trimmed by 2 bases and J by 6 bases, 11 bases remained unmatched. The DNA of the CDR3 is TGTGCCAGCAGTGAATCCGGGGGAGGGCCGTCGGATACGCAGTATTTT. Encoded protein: CASSESGGGPSDTQYF.

The CDR3 loop reads CASSPGQSPYQETQYF. CDR3 nucleotide sequence: TGTGCCAGCAGCCCCGGACAGAGTCCTTACCAAGAGACCCAGTACTTC. The chain joins TRBV11-3 to TRBJ2-5; maybe TRBD1 (6 bases). The CDR3 consists of 16 residues. CDR1 is SGHNT, CDR2 YENEEA, per germline. V lost 5 bases and J 0 bases, leaving 16 bases between the germline ends.

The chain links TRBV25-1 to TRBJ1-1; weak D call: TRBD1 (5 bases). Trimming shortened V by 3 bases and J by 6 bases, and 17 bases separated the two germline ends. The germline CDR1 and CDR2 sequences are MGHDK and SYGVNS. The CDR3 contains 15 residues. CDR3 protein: CASSDRARDSSEAFF. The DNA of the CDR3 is TGTGCCAGCAGTGACAGGGCCAGGGATTCTTCTGAAGCTTTCTTT. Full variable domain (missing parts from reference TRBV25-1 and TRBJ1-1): EADIYQTPRYLVIGTGKKITLECSQTMGHDKMYWYQQDPGMELHLIHYSYGVNSTEKGDLSSESTVSRIRTEHFPLTLESARPSHTSQYLCASSDRARDSSEAFFGQGTRLTVV.

The CDR3 sequence: CASSLLTGEEKLFF. The CDR3 coding sequence is TGTGCCAGCAGTTTATTAACAGGCGAGGAAAAACTGTTTTTT. The rearrangement uses TRBV28 and TRBJ1-4; D is possibly TRBD1 (5 bases). This CDR3 contains 14 residues. Trimming cost V 1 base and J 8 bases, with 11 bases left between them. Germline V gene data show CDR1 as MDHEN and CDR2 as SYDVKM.

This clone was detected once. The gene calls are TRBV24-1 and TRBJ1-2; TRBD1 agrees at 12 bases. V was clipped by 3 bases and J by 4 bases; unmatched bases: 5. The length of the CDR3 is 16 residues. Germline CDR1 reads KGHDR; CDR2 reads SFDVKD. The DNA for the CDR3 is TGTGCCACCAGTGATGCGGGACAGGGGGCATTCTATGGCTACACCTTC. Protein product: CATSDAGQGAFYGYTF.

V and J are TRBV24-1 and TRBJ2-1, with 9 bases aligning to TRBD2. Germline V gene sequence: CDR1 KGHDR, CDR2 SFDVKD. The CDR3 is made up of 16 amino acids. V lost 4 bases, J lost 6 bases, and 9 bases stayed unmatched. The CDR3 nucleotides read TGTGCCACCAGTGACCGTCTAGCGGGAACTTTCAATGAGCAGTTCTTC. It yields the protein CATSDRLAGTFNEQFF.